This T cell receptor beta chain was found in a study of T cells after yellow fever vaccination. Study background: Preparation used SMART-Seq v4 Ultra Low Input for the low-cell-number fractions.

CDR1 WSHSY and CDR2 SAAADI come from the germline V gene. Trimming took off 4 bases at V and 8 bases at J, with 14 bases between the two ends. The CDR3 has 13 amino acids. Study-wide results and limits: FACS-sorted repertoires could harbor abundant contaminating bulk-population clonotypes. Peaking on day 5 versus 15, the secondary response was faster but weaker.

Production of TCR cDNA was by 5'RACE template switching, which also added a universal primer site and UMIs. TCRdb fed the 5' RACE reads into MiXCR, producing one record per CDR3 protein. The table shows around 310,000 distinct CDR3 sequences, with approximately 3.9% occurring only once. Points on this clonotype: Antigen unknown.

The starting material was PBMCs, obtained on the day of the yellow fever booster vaccination. This TCR derives from a man aged 18 to 29 who received the YFV17D yellow fever vaccine. V gene TRBV10-2 combines with J gene TRBJ1-2; D is uncertain. The CDR3 protein is CASSVQVVYGYTF. For the CDR3, the DNA is TGCGCCAGCAGTGTTCAGGTCGTCTACGGCTACACCTTC.